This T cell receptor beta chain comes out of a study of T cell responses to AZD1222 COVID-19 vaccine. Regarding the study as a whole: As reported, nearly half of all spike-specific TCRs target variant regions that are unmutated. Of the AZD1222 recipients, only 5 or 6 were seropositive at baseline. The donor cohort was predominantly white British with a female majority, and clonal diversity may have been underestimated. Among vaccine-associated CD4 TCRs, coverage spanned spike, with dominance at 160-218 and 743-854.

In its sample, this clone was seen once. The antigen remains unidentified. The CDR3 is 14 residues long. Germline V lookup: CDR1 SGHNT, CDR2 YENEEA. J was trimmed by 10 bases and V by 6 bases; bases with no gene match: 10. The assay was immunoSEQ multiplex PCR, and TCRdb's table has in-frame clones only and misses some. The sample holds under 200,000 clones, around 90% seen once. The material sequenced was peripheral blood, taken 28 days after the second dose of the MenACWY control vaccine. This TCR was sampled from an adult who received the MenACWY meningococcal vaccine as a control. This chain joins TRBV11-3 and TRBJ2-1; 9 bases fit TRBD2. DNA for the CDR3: TGTGCCAGCAGTAGCGGGGGCCAAAGATGGGAGCAGTTCTTC. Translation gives CASSSGGQRWEQFF. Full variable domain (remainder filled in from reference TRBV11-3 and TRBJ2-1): EAGVVQSPRYKIIEKKQPVAFWCNPISGHNTLYWYLQNLGQGPELLIRYENEEAVDDSQLPKDRFSAERLKGVDSTLKIQPAELGDSAVYLCASSSGGQRWEQFFGPGTRLTVL.